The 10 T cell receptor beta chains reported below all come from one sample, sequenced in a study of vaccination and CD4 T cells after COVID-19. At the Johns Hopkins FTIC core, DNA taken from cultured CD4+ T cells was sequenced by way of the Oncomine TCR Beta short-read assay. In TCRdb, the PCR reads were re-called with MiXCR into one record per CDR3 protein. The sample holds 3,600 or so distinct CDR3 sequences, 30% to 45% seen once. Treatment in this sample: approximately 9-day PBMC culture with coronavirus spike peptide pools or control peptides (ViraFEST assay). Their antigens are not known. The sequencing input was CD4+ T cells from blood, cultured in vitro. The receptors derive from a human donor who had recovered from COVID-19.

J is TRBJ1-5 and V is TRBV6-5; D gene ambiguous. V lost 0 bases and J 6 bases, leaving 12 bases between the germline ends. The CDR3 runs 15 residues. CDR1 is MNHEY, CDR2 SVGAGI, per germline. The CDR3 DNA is TGTGCCAGCAGTTACTCGTCGGTTGAGTTTCAGCCCCAGCATTTT. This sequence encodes CASSYSSVEFQPQHF.

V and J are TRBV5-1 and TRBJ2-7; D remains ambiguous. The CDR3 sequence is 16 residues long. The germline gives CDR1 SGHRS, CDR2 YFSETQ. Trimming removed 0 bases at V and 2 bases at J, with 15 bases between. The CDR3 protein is CASSLGVVPGPYEQYF. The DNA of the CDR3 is TGCGCCAGCAGCTTGGGGGTGGTTCCTGGTCCCTACGAGCAGTACTTC.

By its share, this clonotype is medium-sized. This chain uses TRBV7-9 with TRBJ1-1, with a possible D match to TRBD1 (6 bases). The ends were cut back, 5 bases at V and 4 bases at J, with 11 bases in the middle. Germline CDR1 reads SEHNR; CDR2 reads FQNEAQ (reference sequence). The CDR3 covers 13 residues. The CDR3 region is CASSVETGTEAFF. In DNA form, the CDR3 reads TGTGCCAGCAGCGTTGAGACAGGCACTGAAGCTTTCTTT.

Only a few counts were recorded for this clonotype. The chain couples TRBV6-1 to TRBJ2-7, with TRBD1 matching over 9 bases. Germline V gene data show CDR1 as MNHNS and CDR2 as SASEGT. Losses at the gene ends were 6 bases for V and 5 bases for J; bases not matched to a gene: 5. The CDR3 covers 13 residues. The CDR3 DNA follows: TGTGCCAGCAGAGGGACAGGGTCCAACGAGCAGTACTTC. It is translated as CASRGTGSNEQYF.

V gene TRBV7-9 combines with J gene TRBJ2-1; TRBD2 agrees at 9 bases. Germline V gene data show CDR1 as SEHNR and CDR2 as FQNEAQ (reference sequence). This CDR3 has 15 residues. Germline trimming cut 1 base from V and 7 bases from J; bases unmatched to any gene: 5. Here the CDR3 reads CASSLGTSAVNEQFF. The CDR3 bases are TGTGCCAGCAGCTTAGGGACTAGCGCCGTTAATGAGCAGTTCTTC.

The CDR3 sequence is CASSLRWGPGTEAFF. The DNA of the CDR3 is TGTGCCAGCAGTTTACGGTGGGGCCCGGGCACTGAAGCTTTCTTT. The V gene is TRBV12-3 or TRBV12-4, the J gene TRBJ1-1; tentative D call: TRBD1 (5 bases). The CDR3 totals 15 residues. The germline V and J ends were trimmed by 2 bases and 4 bases, with 14 bases remaining between them.

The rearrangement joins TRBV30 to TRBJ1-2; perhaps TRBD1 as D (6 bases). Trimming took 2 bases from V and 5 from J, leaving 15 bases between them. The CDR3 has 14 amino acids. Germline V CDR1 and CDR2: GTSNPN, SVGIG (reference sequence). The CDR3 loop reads CAWSQLGTPYGYTF. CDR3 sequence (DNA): TGTGCCTGGAGTCAACTCGGGACACCTTATGGCTACACCTTC.

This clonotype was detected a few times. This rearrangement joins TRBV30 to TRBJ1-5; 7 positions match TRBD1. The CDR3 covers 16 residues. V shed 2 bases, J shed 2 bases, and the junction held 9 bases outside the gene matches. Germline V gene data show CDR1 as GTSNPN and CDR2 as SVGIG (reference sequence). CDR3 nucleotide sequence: TGTGCCTGGAGTACCTTGACAGGGTATGGCAATCAGCCCCAGCATTTT. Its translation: CAWSTLTGYGNQPQHF. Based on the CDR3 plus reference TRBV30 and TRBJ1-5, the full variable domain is SQTIHQWPATLVQPVGSPLSLECTVEGTSNPNLYWYRQAAGRGLQLLFYSVGIGQISSEVPQNLSASRPQDRQFILSSKKLLLSDSGFYLCAWSTLTGYGNQPQHFGDGTRLSIL.

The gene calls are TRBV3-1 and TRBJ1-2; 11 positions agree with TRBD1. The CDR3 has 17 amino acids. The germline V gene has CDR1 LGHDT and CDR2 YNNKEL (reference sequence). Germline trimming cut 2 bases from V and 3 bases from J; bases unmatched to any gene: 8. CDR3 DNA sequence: TGTGCCAGCAGCCAAACGAGGACAGGGGGCGCCCACTATGGCTACACCTTC. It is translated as CASSQTRTGGAHYGYTF.

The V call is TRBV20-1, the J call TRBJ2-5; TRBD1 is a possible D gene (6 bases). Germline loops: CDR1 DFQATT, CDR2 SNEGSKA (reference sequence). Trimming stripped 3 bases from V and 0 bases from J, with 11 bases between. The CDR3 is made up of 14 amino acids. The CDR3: CSARGAGDQETQYF. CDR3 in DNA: TGCAGTGCTAGGGGGGCAGGGGACCAAGAGACCCAGTACTTC.